What follows are 31 T cell receptor beta chains derived from one specimen sequenced in a study of T cells after yellow fever vaccination. Each CDR3 protein is one row after TCRdb ran MiXCR on the 5' RACE reads. Among 150,000 to 200,000 distinct CDR3 sequences listed, more than 9.5% were seen once. Sequencing used CD8+ T cells sorted from PBMCs, obtained 15 days after the yellow fever booster vaccination. The receptor source for this set is a man younger than 35 who received the YFV17D yellow fever vaccine.

The chain carries TRBV5-1 and TRBJ1-1, with TRBD1 matching over 9 bases. From germline, CDR1 is SGHRS and CDR2 YFSETQ. The CDR3 has 16 residues. The junction had 9 bases not matched to a gene; V was cut back by 4 bases and J by 2 bases. The CDR3 loop reads CASSPGTGSSNTEAFF. The CDR3 DNA reads as TGCGCCAGCAGCCCGGGGACAGGGAGTTCAAACACTGAAGCTTTCTTT.

This clonotype showed up many times. This chain uses TRBV24-1 with TRBJ2-1; the D gene is possibly TRBD2 (6 bases). V was trimmed by 1 base and J by 7 bases, leaving 7 bases between them. Germline assignment: CDR1 KGHDR and CDR2 SFDVKD. The CDR3 runs to 13 residues. CDR3 region: CATSDFGGNEQFF. The DNA for the CDR3 is TGTGCCACCAGTGATTTCGGGGGTAATGAGCAGTTCTTC.

Many counts were recorded for this clonotype. The chain combines TRBV4-1 with TRBJ2-1, with D uncertain. Trimming pared 3 bases from V and 10 bases from J, leaving 10 bases between. The length of the CDR3 is 12 residues. CDR1 and CDR2 (germline): MGHRA, YSYEKL. CDR3 coding DNA: TGCGCCAGCAGCCACGAAGTGGGCGAGCAGTTCTTC. It is translated as CASSHEVGEQFF.

This clonotype was observed many times. This sequence joins TRBV19 and TRBJ1-1, with D tentatively TRBD1 (6 bases). The CDR3 extends over 14 amino acids. V gave up 7 bases and J gave up 0 bases, with 12 bases separating them. CDR1 is LNHDA and CDR2 is SQIVND in the germline V gene (reference sequence). The CDR3 nucleotides read TGTGCCAGTAAACCGGGACACCTGAACACTGAAGCTTTCTTT. It codes for CASKPGHLNTEAFF.

The chain employs TRBV28 and TRBJ1-5; no firm D call. Germline CDR1 and CDR2: MDHEN and SYDVKM. The CDR3 runs to 14 residues. Trimming cost V 3 bases and J 4 bases, with 10 bases left between them. The CDR3 nucleotides read TGTGCCAGCAGTTTGGTTATGGAGAATCAGCCCCAGCATTTT. Translation: CASSLVMENQPQHF.

This clonotype was seen only a few times. The chain has TRBV6-5 and TRBJ2-5, with D perhaps TRBD2 (5 bases). The CDR3 totals 15 residues. V lost 0 bases and J 4 bases, leaving 12 bases between the germline ends. Germline V gives CDR1 MNHEY, CDR2 SVGAGI. The CDR3 DNA sequence: TGTGCCAGCAGTTACTCGGAAGGGAGCGGAGAGACCCAGTACTTC. It encodes CASSYSEGSGETQYF.

The J gene is TRBJ1-6, the V gene TRBV20-1, with TRBD1 as a possible D gene (5 bases). Germline V gene data show CDR1 as DFQATT and CDR2 as SNEGSKA (reference sequence). This CDR3 spans 13 amino acids. Trimming left V 7 bases short and J 4 bases short, with 11 bases between. The CDR3 nucleotides are TGCAGTGTTTCGACAGATTATAATTCACCCCTCCACTTT. Amino acids: CSVSTDYNSPLHF.

This clonotype was observed at least ten times. The chain joins TRBV6-5 to TRBJ1-2, with a possible D match to TRBD1 (6 bases). CDR3 length: 15 amino acids. CDR1 is MNHEY and CDR2 is SVGAGI in the germline V gene. V lost 1 base to trimming and J lost 4 bases, with 13 bases between them. CDR3 residues: CASSYWQGTGYGYTF. The CDR3 DNA follows: TGTGCCAGCAGTTACTGGCAGGGGACCGGCTATGGCTACACCTTC.

The CDR3 bases are TGTGCCAGCAGCTTAAGGGGGAGGTACGAGCAGTACTTC. This gives the protein CASSLRGRYEQYF. The V call is TRBV5-4, the J call TRBJ2-7; D could derive from TRBD1 or TRBD2 (6 bases each). The CDR3 has 13 residues. Per germline, CDR1 SGHNT and CDR2 YYREEE (reference sequence). The V gene lost 2 bases and the J gene lost 4 bases, with 10 bases spanning the gap.

This chain links TRBV5-1 with TRBJ1-1, with D perhaps TRBD1 (5 bases). Per germline, CDR1 SGHRS and CDR2 YFSETQ. This CDR3 contains 13 residues. The ends were cut back, 2 bases at V and 7 bases at J, with 12 bases in the middle. CDR3 protein: CASSLKGTYEAFF. As DNA, the CDR3 is TGCGCCAGCAGCTTAAAAGGGACGTATGAAGCTTTCTTT.

The chain employs TRBV5-6 and TRBJ2-3, with D tentatively TRBD2 (5 bases). CDR3 length: 15 residues. Per germline, CDR1 SGHDT and CDR2 YYEEEE. V was shortened by 5 bases and J by 1 base, with 14 bases between the two germline ends. This CDR3 is CASSWPSEGTDTQYF. CDR3 DNA sequence: TGTGCCAGCAGTTGGCCCTCGGAGGGCACAGATACGCAGTATTTT.

A few counts support this clonotype. The V and J genes are TRBV9 and TRBJ1-1; D is unclear. V lost 3 bases to trimming and J lost 1 base, with 19 bases between them. Germline V gene lookup returns CDR1 SGDLS and CDR2 YYNGEE. This CDR3 is 17 amino acids long. CDR3 sequence (DNA): TGTGCCAGCAGCGGACCGAGAGGTCCGGGAACGAACACTGAAGCTTTCTTT. Its translation is CASSGPRGPGTNTEAFF.

This clonotype has just a few counts. V gene TRBV27 combines with J gene TRBJ1-6; TRBD1 is a possible D gene (6 bases). This CDR3 comprises 15 residues. Per germline, CDR1 MNHEY and CDR2 SMNVEV (reference sequence). Trimming stripped 3 bases from V and 10 bases from J, with 16 bases between. The CDR3 is CASSFLAGVLSPLHF. The CDR3 DNA sequence: TGTGCCAGCAGTTTTCTAGCAGGGGTTTTATCACCCCTCCACTTT.

This clonotype appeared many times. This sequence joins TRBV5-4 and TRBJ2-7; weak D call: TRBD2 (6 bases). V lost 4 bases, J lost 6 bases, and 14 bases lay in between. CDR1 and CDR2 from the germline V gene are SGHNT and YYREEE (reference sequence). The CDR3 consists of 13 residues. The CDR3, as DNA: TGTGCCAGCAGCCTAGGGACTGATGGCGAGCAGTACGTC. This encodes CASSLGTDGEQYV.

This clonotype was recorded many times. The genes are TRBV27 and TRBJ2-7; D uncertain. Trimming took 5 bases from V and 0 from J, leaving 8 bases between them. Germline CDR1 is MNHEY and CDR2 is SMNVEV (reference sequence). This CDR3 is 13 amino acids long. The CDR3 reads CASSRGFSYEQYF. CDR3 sequence (DNA): TGTGCCAGCAGTCGCGGCTTCTCCTACGAGCAGTACTTC.

J is TRBJ2-1 and V is TRBV7-9; D possibly corresponds to TRBD1 (5 bases). This CDR3 spans 14 amino acids. Germline CDR1 reads SEHNR; CDR2 reads FQNEAQ (reference sequence). V was pared by 5 bases and J by 7 bases, with 15 bases between. CDR3 loop: CASSAPMYRNEQFF. The CDR3 nucleotides are TGTGCCAGCAGCGCCCCCATGTACAGGAATGAGCAGTTCTTC.

The chain employs TRBV10-3 and TRBJ1-1; the D gene is possibly TRBD1 (6 bases). Germline loops: CDR1 ENHRY, CDR2 SYGVKD. This CDR3 contains 14 residues. The V and J ends lost 4 bases and 0 bases respectively, with 9 bases between them. CDR3 DNA sequence: TGTGCCATCAGTGGGGGGCCCGTGAACACTGAAGCTTTCTTT. This encodes CAISGGPVNTEAFF.

J is TRBJ2-1 and V is TRBV19; 9 positions agree with TRBD2. The germline V gene encodes CDR1 LNHDA and CDR2 SQIVND (reference sequence). V lost 4 bases to trimming and J lost 4 bases; unmatched junction nucleotides: 5. The CDR3 length is 15 residues. CDR3 in DNA: TGTGCCAGTAGTAAGGAGCGGGGGGCATACAATGAGCAGTTCTTC. Amino acid sequence: CASSKERGAYNEQFF. The whole variable domain, remainder taken from reference TRBV19 and TRBJ2-1, is DGGITQSPKYLFRKEGQNVTLSCEQNLNHDAMYWYRQDPGQGLRLIYYSQIVNDFQKGDIAEGYSVSREKKESFPLTVTSAQKNPTAFYLCASSKERGAYNEQFFGPGTRLTVL.

This clonotype was found a few times. The chain recombines TRBV27 with TRBJ2-6, with D unclear. The germline V gene encodes CDR1 MNHEY and CDR2 SMNVEV (reference sequence). The V and J ends lost 2 bases and 1 base respectively, with 9 bases between them. The CDR3 loop spans 16 amino acids. The CDR3 spells CASSLIGGSGANVLTF. CDR3 in DNA: TGTGCCAGCAGTTTAATCGGTGGATCTGGGGCCAACGTCCTGACTTTC. Combining the CDR3 with reference TRBV27 and TRBJ2-6 gives the whole variable domain EAQVTQNPRYLITVTGKKLTVTCSQNMNHEYMSWYRQDPGLGLRQIYYSMNVEVTDKGDVPEGYKVSRKEKRNFPLILESPSPNQTSLYFCASSLIGGSGANVLTFGAGSRLTVL.

The table lists this clonotype with a few counts. The V call is TRBV20-1, the J call TRBJ2-3; D is ambiguous. Trimming cost V 3 bases and J 3 bases, with 10 bases left between them. Germline CDR1 reads DFQATT; CDR2 reads SNEGSKA (reference sequence). The CDR3 sequence is 13 residues long. Here the CDR3 DNA reads TGCAGTGCTAGGCTGTTGGGTACAGATACGCAGTATTTT. This sequence encodes CSARLLGTDTQYF.

This clonotype was recorded many times. The CDR3 protein is CASSIWELEDYGYTF. Here the CDR3 DNA reads TGTGCCAGTAGTATCTGGGAACTGGAAGACTATGGCTACACCTTC. The rearrangement uses TRBV19 and TRBJ1-2; D call uncertain. This CDR3 contains 15 residues. The ends were cut back, 3 bases at V and 3 bases at J, with 14 bases in the middle. Germline-derived CDR1 and CDR2 are LNHDA and SQIVND (reference sequence).

This clonotype turned up a few times. The chain uses TRBV7-6 and TRBJ2-3; 7 bases fit TRBD2. The germline gives CDR1 SGHVS, CDR2 FNYEAQ. V lost 5 bases to trimming and J lost 6 bases; unmatched junction nucleotides: 2. The CDR3 is 12 residues long. The CDR3 nucleotides read TGTGCCAGCAGCGGGCGGGGGGATACGCAGTATTTT. Protein product: CASSGRGDTQYF.

The V gene is TRBV9, the J gene TRBJ2-3, with 14 positions matching TRBD2. CDR1 SGDLS and CDR2 YYNGEE come from the germline V gene. With 0 bases clipped from V and 0 bases from J, the junction kept 9 bases outside the gene matches. CDR3 length: 20 residues. The CDR3 region is CASSVAGLAGGLTSTDTQYF. The CDR3 region has the DNA TGTGCCAGCAGCGTAGCCGGACTAGCGGGGGGCCTCACCAGCACAGATACGCAGTATTTT.

The table lists this clonotype with a few counts. V and J are TRBV28 and TRBJ1-5, with a weak D call TRBD1 (5 bases). This CDR3 comprises 16 residues. Trimming shortened V by 6 bases and J by 0 bases, and 15 bases separated the two germline ends. Germline V gene data show CDR1 as MDHEN and CDR2 as SYDVKM. Written as DNA, the CDR3 is TGTGCCAGCAGCCCTTCCGGGGCAGTTAGCAATCAGCCCCAGCATTTT. It encodes CASSPSGAVSNQPQHF.

V and J are TRBV27 and TRBJ2-1, with D perhaps being TRBD1 or TRBD2 (6 bases each). The CDR3 is 16 residues long. From germline, CDR1 is MNHEY and CDR2 SMNVEV (reference sequence). Trimming left V 2 bases short and J 2 bases short, with 13 bases between. CDR3 coding DNA: TGTGCCAGCAGTTTAAGTTTAGGGGGGACCTACAATGAGCAGTTCTTC. Translated: CASSLSLGGTYNEQFF.

This clonotype was detected ten times or more. Here the CDR3 DNA reads TGTGCCAGCAGTCTCGGTATCGGGGGTGAGGGCTACACCTTC. Translating it yields CASSLGIGGEGYTF. The chain links TRBV12-3 or TRBV12-4 to TRBJ1-2, with a tentative D call TRBD1 (5 bases). V lost 5 bases, J lost 8 bases, and 18 bases lay in between. The CDR3 consists of 14 residues.

This chain links TRBV4-2 with TRBJ2-3, with 7 bases identical to TRBD1. This CDR3 region has 17 residues. J gave up 3 bases and V 2 bases, and 11 bases lay outside the gene matches. Germline V gene lookup returns CDR1 LGHNA and CDR2 YNFKEQ. CDR3 residues: CASSQHRGSVRTDTQYF. CDR3 sequence (DNA): TGTGCCAGCAGCCAACACAGGGGTTCGGTGAGAACAGATACGCAGTATTTT.

This clonotype was picked up many times. Here the CDR3 DNA reads TGTGCCAGCAGTTACGGACTAGCGGGTCTTAATACGCAGTATTTT. Amino acids: CASSYGLAGLNTQYF. This chain uses TRBV6-2 or TRBV6-3 with TRBJ2-3, with 11 nucleotides matching TRBD2. Germline lookup yields CDR1 MNHEY and CDR2 SVGEGT. The J segment lost 7 bases and the V segment lost 2 bases, leaving 5 bases of the junction unmatched. This CDR3 has 15 residues.

This clonotype occurred a few times. V usage is TRBV2 and J usage is TRBJ2-1; 10 bases are shared with TRBD1. There are 16 residues in the CDR3. With 3 bases clipped from V and 8 bases from J, the junction kept 10 bases outside the gene matches. In germline, CDR1 is SNHLY, CDR2 FYNNEI. In nucleotides, the CDR3 is TGTGCCAGCAGTGAGTGGGGGGACAGGGGCTTGGATGAGCAGTTCTTC. Translated: CASSEWGDRGLDEQFF.

The chain joins TRBV11-1 to TRBJ2-5; D may be TRBD2 (5 bases). Trimming left V 5 bases short and J 4 bases short, with 14 bases between. This CDR3 is built from 14 residues. Germline V gene lookup returns CDR1 SGHAT and CDR2 FQDESV (reference sequence). The CDR3 sequence: CASSLRPGRETQYF. The CDR3 nucleotides read TGTGCCAGCAGCCTGAGGCCGGGGAGAGAGACCCAGTACTTC.

The chain combines TRBV7-8 with TRBJ1-5, with 7 bases identical to TRBD1. The trim removed 1 base at V and 4 bases at J, leaving 4 bases unmatched. Germline assignment: CDR1 SGHVS and CDR2 FQNEAQ. The CDR3 is made up of 15 amino acids. The CDR3 region has the DNA TGTGCCAGCAGCTTAGGCAGGGGGATAAATCAGCCCCAGCATTTT. As protein: CASSLGRGINQPQHF.